Listed below are T cell receptor beta chains from one sample, sequenced in a study of T cells in Graves' hyperthyroidism and ophthalmopathy. Using its own MiXCR run on the multiplex PCR reads, TCRdb lists one record per CDR3 protein. The profile shows fewer than 900,000 distinct CDR3 sequences, less than 20% of them singletons. The sequencing input was blood. These receptors came from a man aged 18 to 35 with Graves' hyperthyroidism. CDR3s include the opening cysteine and the closing phenylalanine or tryptophan. The D gene is left open where the match is weak. Clone sizes are given selectively: once, few, many, or a class where the clone is expanded.

>TRBV29-1|.|TRBJ2-7|.
CSVEGSARYEQYF
TGCAGCGTTGAAGGGTCCGCTCGCTACGAGCAGTACTTC
>TRBV6-1|many|TRBJ2-1|TRBD2
CASMTSGSGEQFF
TGTGCCAGCATGACTAGCGGGAGTGGTGAGCAGTTCTTC
>TRBV6-5|many|TRBJ2-3|.
CASSYGLRGDTQYF
TGTGCCAGCAGTTACGGTCTAAGGGGGGACACGCAGTATTTT
>TRBV9|few|TRBJ2-7|.
CASSEDGVYEQYF
TGTGCCAGCAGCGAGGATGGAGTCTACGAGCAGTACTTC
>TRBV20-1|many|TRBJ1-2|.
CSAAKKGTSSYTF
TGCAGTGCCGCGAAGAAGGGGACCTCTAGCTACACCTTC
>TRBV7-9|many|TRBJ1-1|.
CASSLMSGTEAFF
TGTGCCAGCAGCTTAATGTCCGGCACTGAAGCTTTCTTT
>TRBV6-2/TRBV6-3|many|TRBJ2-5|.
CASPTLRETQYF
TGTGCCAGCCCTACCCTTAGAGAGACCCAGTACTTC
>TRBV20-1|many|TRBJ2-7|TRBD2
CSARGGLAGAGEQYF
TGCAGTGCTAGAGGGGGACTAGCGGGAGCGGGAGAGCAGTACTTC
>TRBV19|.|TRBJ2-1|.
CASRGGQEVYNEQFF
TGTGCCAGTAGGGGAGGACAGGAGGTCTACAATGAGCAGTTCTTC
>TRBV10-3|few|TRBJ2-1|TRBD2
CAISEERDVLYEQFF
TGTGCCATCAGTGAGGAGCGGGACGTCTTGTATGAGCAGTTCTTC
>TRBV5-4|.|TRBJ2-7|.
CASSLDSQTYEQYF
TGTGCCAGCAGCCTGGACAGTCAAACCTACGAGCAGTACTTC
>TRBV11-3|many|TRBJ1-1|.
CASSLDAGNTEAFF
TGTGCCAGCAGCTTAGATGCGGGTAACACTGAAGCTTTCTTT
>TRBV28|many|TRBJ2-1|.
CASSLQTSLLGYEQFF
TGTGCCAGCAGTCTTCAGACTAGTCTCCTTGGTTATGAGCAGTTCTTC
>TRBV20-1|few|TRBJ2-4|.
CSARDRPGGGDIQYF
TGCAGTGCTAGAGATCGCCCAGGGGGAGGGGACATTCAGTACTTC
>TRBV19|few|TRBJ2-7|TRBD1
CASSKTGVSYEQYF
TGTGCCAGTAGTAAGACAGGGGTCTCCTACGAGCAGTACTTC